The sequence of this T cell receptor beta chain was determined in a study of T cell changes during pregnancy in multiple sclerosis. Libraries were prepared by immunoSEQ multiplex PCR; TCRdb keeps only in-frame clonotypes and omits some of them. The sample carries tens of thousands of clones, 80% to 95% recorded once. V lost 2 bases, J lost 8 bases, and 8 bases stayed unmatched. The CDR3 is 14 amino acids. Germline V CDR1 and CDR2: MNHEY, SVGAGI. The chain employs TRBV6-5 and TRBJ1-2, with TRBD1 identical over 7 bases. The sequencing input was peripheral blood. This TCR was recovered from a female donor with multiple sclerosis, enrolled in a pregnancy study. The CDR3 sequence is CASSYLGTVGGYTF. CDR3 nucleotide sequence: TGTGCCAGCAGTTACCTCGGGACAGTCGGGGGCTACACCTTC.